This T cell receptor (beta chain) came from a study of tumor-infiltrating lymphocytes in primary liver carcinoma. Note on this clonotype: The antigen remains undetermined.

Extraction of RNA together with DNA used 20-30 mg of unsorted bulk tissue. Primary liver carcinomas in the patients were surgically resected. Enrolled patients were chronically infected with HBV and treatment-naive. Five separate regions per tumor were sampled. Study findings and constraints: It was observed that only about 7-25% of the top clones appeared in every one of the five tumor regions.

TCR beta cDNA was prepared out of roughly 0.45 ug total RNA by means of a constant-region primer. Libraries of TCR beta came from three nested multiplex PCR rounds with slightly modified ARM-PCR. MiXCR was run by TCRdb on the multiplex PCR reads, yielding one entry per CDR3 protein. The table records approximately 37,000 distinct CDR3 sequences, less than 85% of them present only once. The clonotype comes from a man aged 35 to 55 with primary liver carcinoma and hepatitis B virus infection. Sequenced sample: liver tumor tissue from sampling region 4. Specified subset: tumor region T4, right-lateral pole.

This chain's CDR3 is CASSPLNLSGTGSYEQYF. The CDR3 nucleotides are TGTGCCAGCAGCCCACTTAATCTCTCAGGGACGGGCTCCTACGAGCAGTACTTC. The V and J genes are TRBV21-1 and TRBJ2-7; no check of the table's D call, TRBD1, against the DNA was made. TRBV21-1 is given as a pseudogene. The CDR3 loop spans 18 amino acids.